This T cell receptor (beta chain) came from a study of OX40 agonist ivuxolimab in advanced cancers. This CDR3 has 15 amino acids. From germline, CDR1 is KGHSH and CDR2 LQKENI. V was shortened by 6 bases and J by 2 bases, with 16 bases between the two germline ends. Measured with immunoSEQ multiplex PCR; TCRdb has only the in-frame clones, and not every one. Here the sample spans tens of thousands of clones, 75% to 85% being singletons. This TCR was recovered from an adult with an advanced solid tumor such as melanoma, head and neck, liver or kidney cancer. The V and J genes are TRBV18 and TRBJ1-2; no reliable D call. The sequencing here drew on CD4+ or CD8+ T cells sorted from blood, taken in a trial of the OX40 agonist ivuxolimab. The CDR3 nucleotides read TGTGCCAGCTCTCCAAGGAAGCCGGGGAACTATGGCTACACCTTC. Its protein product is CASSPRKPGNYGYTF.